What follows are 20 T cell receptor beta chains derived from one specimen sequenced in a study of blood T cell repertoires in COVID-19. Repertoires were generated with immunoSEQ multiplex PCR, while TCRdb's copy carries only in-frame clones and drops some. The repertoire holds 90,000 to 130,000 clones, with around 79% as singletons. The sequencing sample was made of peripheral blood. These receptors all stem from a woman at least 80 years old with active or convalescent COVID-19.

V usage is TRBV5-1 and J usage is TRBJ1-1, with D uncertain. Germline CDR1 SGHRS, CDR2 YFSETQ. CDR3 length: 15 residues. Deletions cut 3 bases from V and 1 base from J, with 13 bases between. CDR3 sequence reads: CASSSPRTGNTEAFF. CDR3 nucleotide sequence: TGCGCCAGCAGCTCCCCCCGTACTGGGAACACTGAAGCTTTCTTT.

CDR3 DNA sequence: TGTGCCACCAGCGTGGGAGCGGGAGCGTCTTACGAGCAGTACTTC. Protein sequence: CATSVGAGASYEQYF. The gene calls are TRBV24-1 and TRBJ2-7; 8 nucleotides line up with TRBD2. This CDR3 has 15 amino acids. The ends lost 7 bases at V and 4 bases at J; junction bases unmatched: 11. The germline V gene has CDR1 KGHDR and CDR2 SFDVKD.

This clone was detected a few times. The CDR3 DNA is TGCAGTGCAAGTTCACAGGCGAGCTCCTACAATGAGCAGTTCTTC. It codes for CSASSQASSYNEQFF. This rearrangement joins TRBV20-1 to TRBJ2-1; possibly TRBD1 for D (5 bases). CDR1 is DFQATT, CDR2 SNEGSKA, per germline (reference sequence). The CDR3 has 15 amino acids. Trimming removed 6 bases at V and 0 bases at J, with 15 bases between.

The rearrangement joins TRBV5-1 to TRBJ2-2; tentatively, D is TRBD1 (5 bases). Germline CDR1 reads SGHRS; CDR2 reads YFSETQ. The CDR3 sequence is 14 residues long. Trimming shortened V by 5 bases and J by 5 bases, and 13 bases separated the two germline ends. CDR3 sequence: CASRPRASTGELFF. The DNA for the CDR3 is TGCGCCAGCAGGCCCAGGGCGTCTACCGGGGAGCTGTTTTTT.

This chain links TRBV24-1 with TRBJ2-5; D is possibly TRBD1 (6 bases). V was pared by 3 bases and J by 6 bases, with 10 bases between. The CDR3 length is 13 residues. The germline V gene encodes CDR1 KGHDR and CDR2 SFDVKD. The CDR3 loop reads CATSDGGKKTQYF. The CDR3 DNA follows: TGTGCCACCAGTGATGGGGGCAAGAAGACCCAGTACTTC.

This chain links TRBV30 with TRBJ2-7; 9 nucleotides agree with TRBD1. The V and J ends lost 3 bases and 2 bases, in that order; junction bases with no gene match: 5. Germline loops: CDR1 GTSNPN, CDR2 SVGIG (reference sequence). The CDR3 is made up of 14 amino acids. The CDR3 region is CAWSPGTGTYEQYF. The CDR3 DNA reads TGTGCCTGGAGCCCAGGGACAGGGACCTACGAGCAGTACTTC.

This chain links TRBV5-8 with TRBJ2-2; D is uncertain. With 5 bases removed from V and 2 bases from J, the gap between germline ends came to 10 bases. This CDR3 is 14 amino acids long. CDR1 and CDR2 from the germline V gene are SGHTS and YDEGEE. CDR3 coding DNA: TGTGCCAGCAGACAGTTAATTAACACCGGGGAGCTGTTTTTT. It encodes CASRQLINTGELFF.

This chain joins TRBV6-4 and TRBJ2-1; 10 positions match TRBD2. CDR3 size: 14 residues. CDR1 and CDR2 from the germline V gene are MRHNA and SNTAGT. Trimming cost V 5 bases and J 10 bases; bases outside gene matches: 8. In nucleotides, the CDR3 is TGTGCCAGCAGTTTTTCCGGGACTAGCGCCGAGCAGTTCTTC. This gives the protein CASSFSGTSAEQFF.

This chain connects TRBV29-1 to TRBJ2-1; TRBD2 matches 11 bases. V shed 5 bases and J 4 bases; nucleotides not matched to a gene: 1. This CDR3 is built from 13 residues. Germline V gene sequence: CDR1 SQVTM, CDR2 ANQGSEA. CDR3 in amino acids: CSVRTSGYNEQFF. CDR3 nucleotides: TGCAGCGTTAGGACTAGCGGGTACAATGAGCAGTTCTTC.

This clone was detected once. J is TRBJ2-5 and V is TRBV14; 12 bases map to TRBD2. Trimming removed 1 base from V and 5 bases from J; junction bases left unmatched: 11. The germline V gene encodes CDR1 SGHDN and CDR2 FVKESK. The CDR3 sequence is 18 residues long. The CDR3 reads CASSQGARLAGEVETQYF. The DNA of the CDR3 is TGTGCCAGCAGCCAAGGGGCCCGACTAGCGGGAGAAGTGGAGACCCAGTACTTC.

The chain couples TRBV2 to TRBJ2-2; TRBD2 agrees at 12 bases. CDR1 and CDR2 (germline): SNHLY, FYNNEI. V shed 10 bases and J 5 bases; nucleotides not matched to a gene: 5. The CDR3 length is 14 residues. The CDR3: CATAGTSGTGELFF. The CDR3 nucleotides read TGTGCCACCGCCGGGACTAGCGGGACCGGGGAGCTGTTTTTT.

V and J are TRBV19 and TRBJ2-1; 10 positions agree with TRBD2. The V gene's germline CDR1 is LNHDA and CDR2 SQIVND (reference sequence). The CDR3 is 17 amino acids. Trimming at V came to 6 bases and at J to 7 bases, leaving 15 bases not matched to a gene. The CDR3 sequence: CASSRNDLAGASNEQFF. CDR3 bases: TGTGCCAGTAGCCGCAACGACCTAGCGGGAGCGTCGAATGAGCAGTTCTTC.

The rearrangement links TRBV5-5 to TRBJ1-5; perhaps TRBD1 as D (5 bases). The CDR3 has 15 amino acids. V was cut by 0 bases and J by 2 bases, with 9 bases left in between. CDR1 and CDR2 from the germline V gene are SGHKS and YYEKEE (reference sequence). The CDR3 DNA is TGTGCCAGCAGCTTGGGGCCGGGGGGCAATCAGCCCCAGCATTTT. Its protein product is CASSLGPGGNQPQHF.

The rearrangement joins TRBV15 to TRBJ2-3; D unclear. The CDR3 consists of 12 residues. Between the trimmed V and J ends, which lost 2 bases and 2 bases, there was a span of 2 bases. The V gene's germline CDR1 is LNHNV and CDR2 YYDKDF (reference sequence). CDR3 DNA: TGTGCCACCAGCAGATACACAGATACGCAGTATTTT. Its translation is CATSRYTDTQYF.

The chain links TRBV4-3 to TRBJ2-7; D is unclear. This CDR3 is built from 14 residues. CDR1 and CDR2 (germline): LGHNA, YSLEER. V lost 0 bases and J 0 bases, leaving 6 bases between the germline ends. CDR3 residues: CASSQDSDSYEQYF. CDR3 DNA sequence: TGCGCCAGCAGCCAAGATTCAGACTCCTACGAGCAGTACTTC.

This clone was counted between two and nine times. In nucleotides, the CDR3 is TGTGCCAGCAGTTTAGACAGGGGTCAGCCCCAGCATTTT. Protein sequence: CASSLDRGQPQHF. This chain connects TRBV12-3 or TRBV12-4 to TRBJ1-5, with 7 bases matching TRBD1. CDR3 length: 13 residues. Losses at the gene ends were 1 base for V and 6 bases for J; bases not matched to a gene: 0.

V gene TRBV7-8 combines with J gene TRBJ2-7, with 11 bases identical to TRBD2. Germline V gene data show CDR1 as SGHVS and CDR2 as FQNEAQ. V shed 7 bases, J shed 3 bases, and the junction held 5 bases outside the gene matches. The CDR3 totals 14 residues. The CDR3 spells CASTPGLAVYEQYF. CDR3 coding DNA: TGTGCCAGCACCCCGGGACTAGCGGTCTACGAGCAGTACTTC.

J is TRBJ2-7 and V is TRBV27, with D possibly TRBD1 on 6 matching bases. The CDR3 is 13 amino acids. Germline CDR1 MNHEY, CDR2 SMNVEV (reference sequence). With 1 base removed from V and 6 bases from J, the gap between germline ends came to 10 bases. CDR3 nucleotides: TGTGCCAGCAGTTTATTACAGGGTGGCGAGCAGTACTTC. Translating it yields CASSLLQGGEQYF.

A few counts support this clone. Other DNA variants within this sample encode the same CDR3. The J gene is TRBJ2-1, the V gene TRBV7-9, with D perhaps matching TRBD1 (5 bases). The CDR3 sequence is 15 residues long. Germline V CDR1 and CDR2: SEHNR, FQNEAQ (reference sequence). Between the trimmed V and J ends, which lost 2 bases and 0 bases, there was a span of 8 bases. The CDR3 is CASSLRGTSYNEQFF. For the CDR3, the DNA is TGTGCCAGCAGCTTAAGGGGAACCTCCTACAATGAGCAGTTCTTC.

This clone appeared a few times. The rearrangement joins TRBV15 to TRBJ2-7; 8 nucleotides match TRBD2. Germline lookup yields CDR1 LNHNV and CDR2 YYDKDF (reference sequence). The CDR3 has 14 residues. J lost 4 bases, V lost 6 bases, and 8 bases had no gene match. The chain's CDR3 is CATRRSGTSYEQYF. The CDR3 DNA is TGTGCCACCAGGCGATCCGGGACTAGTTACGAGCAGTACTTC.